This note documents a single TCR beta chain sequence. This sample stems from a study of blood T cell repertoires in COVID-19. Generated by immunoSEQ multiplex PCR, the TCRdb table keeps only in-frame clones and is missing some. The sample consists of 310,000 or so clones, approximately 88% of them appearing once. Ages ranged from roughly 18 to 100 years, with residence in some 25 US areas. The clonotype was recovered from a woman aged 40-49 years who had recovered from COVID-19. Sequencing used PBMCs or T cells enriched from blood (not recorded which).

The CDR3: CASSLADNEQFF. For the CDR3, the DNA is TGTGCCAGCAGCTTAGCGGACAATGAGCAGTTCTTC. The chain links TRBV11-2 to TRBJ2-1, with D uncertain. Germline V gives CDR1 SGHAT, CDR2 FQNNGV. With 1 base removed from V and 5 bases from J, the gap between germline ends came to 3 bases. The CDR3 totals 12 residues.